This entry lists 27 T cell receptor beta chains sequenced from one sample in a study of technical replicates of blood from a few donors. Data came from immunoSEQ multiplex PCR; TCRdb stores just in-frame clones and leaves some out. The sample lists about 88,000 clones, 94% occurring once. What was sequenced was T cells isolated from PBMCs. The receptors originated from a human donor in good health.

This chain links TRBV6-5 with TRBJ2-7; tentative D call: TRBD1 (6 bases). V gave up 5 bases and J gave up 2 bases, with 7 bases separating them. The germline V gene encodes CDR1 MNHEY and CDR2 SVGAGI. This CDR3 has 12 amino acids. In nucleotides, the CDR3 is TGTGCCAGCAGTCGGGACACCTACGAGCAGTACTTC. Translated: CASSRDTYEQYF.

This clone has only one observation. The rearrangement joins TRBV5-4 to TRBJ2-3; tentatively, D is TRBD1 (6 bases). Per germline, CDR1 SGHNT and CDR2 YYREEE (reference sequence). This CDR3 has 17 residues. V was cut by 4 bases and J by 2 bases, with 20 bases left in between. In DNA form, the CDR3 reads TGTGCCAGCAGCCTAGACACAGGGACGGGTATCACAGATACGCAGTATTTT. This translates into CASSLDTGTGITDTQYF.

The chain couples TRBV2 to TRBJ1-1, with 8 nucleotides matching TRBD1. Germline V gene lookup returns CDR1 SNHLY and CDR2 FYNNEI. This CDR3 comprises 14 residues. V was clipped by 9 bases and J by 4 bases; unmatched bases: 10. The DNA for the CDR3 is TGTGCCAGAGCCTCTGGGGACAGGTTCACTGAAGCTTTCTTT. This gives the protein CARASGDRFTEAFF.

The chain links TRBV4-1 to TRBJ1-3, with no clear D. The ends were cut back, 4 bases at V and 4 bases at J, with 14 bases in the middle. The CDR3 spans 15 residues. Germline V gives CDR1 MGHRA, CDR2 YSYEKL. In DNA form, the CDR3 reads TGCGCCAGCAGCCCGATAGGGAGGGAAGGAAACACCATATATTTT. It specifies CASSPIGREGNTIYF.

The chain employs TRBV2 and TRBJ2-1, with a tentative D call TRBD1 (6 bases). The V gene lost 5 bases and the J gene lost 0 bases, with 14 bases spanning the gap. Per the germline V gene, CDR1 is SNHLY and CDR2 is FYNNEI. The CDR3 has 16 residues. The CDR3 loop is CASSPLQGSSYNEQFF. For the CDR3, the DNA is TGTGCCAGCAGTCCCCTACAGGGAAGCTCCTACAATGAGCAGTTCTTC.

This CDR3 reads CASSSPTSGGMSEQYF. The CDR3 nucleotides read TGTGCCAGCAGCTCCCCCACTTCAGGGGGTATGAGCGAGCAGTACTTC. The chain employs TRBV11-3 and TRBJ2-7; 7 bases match TRBD1. This CDR3 is 16 amino acids long. Germline V lookup: CDR1 SGHNT, CDR2 YENEEA. With 4 bases clipped from V and 6 bases from J, the junction kept 15 bases outside the gene matches.

This chain connects TRBV4-1 to TRBJ2-1, with 7 bases fitting TRBD2. The CDR3 length is 19 residues. Per germline, CDR1 MGHRA and CDR2 YSYEKL. Losses at the gene ends were 10 bases for V and 1 base for J; bases not matched to a gene: 22. The CDR3 protein is CATRIQTRGTTRSYNEQFF. The CDR3 region has the DNA TGCGCCACACGAATACAGACGAGAGGGACTACTAGGTCCTACAATGAGCAGTTCTTC.

This clone was observed a single time. The chain links TRBV28 to TRBJ2-7; maybe TRBD1 (5 bases). Trimming removed 4 bases from V and 0 bases from J, with 7 bases in between. The germline V gene has CDR1 MDHEN and CDR2 SYDVKM. This CDR3 is 13 amino acids long. CDR3 nucleotide sequence: TGTGCCAGCAGTTGGGGCGGCTCCTACGAGCAGTACTTC. Its translation: CASSWGGSYEQYF.

The rearrangement links TRBV18 to TRBJ1-1, with 7 bases identical to TRBD1. Germline-derived CDR1 and CDR2 are KGHSH and LQKENI. CDR3 length equals 15 residues. V shed 5 bases and J 3 bases; nucleotides not matched to a gene: 9. The CDR3 nucleotides read TGTGCCAGCTCAGAGCAGGGGGGAAGAGACACTGAAGCTTTCTTT. Translation gives CASSEQGGRDTEAFF.

This rearrangement joins TRBV11-2 to TRBJ1-4; D unresolved. Germline V gene sequence: CDR1 SGHAT, CDR2 FQNNGV. Trimming removed 0 bases at V and 3 bases at J, with 11 bases between. This CDR3 has 16 residues. CDR3 amino acids: CASSLDSGGANEKLFF. CDR3 coding DNA: TGTGCCAGCAGCTTAGATAGCGGAGGCGCTAATGAAAAACTGTTTTTT.

This clone was detected a few times. This chain joins TRBV7-9 and TRBJ1-2; possibly TRBD1 for D (6 bases). Trimming removed 3 bases from V and 7 bases from J, with 12 bases in between. Germline-derived CDR1 and CDR2 are SEHNR and FQNEAQ (reference sequence). The CDR3 has 13 residues. CDR3 sequence reads: CASSFGQPSGYTF. In nucleotides, the CDR3 is TGTGCCAGCAGCTTTGGACAGCCCAGTGGCTACACCTTC.

The rearrangement joins TRBV5-5 to TRBJ2-7; the match to TRBD1 covers 7 bases. J was trimmed by 7 bases and V by 4 bases; bases with no gene match: 17. Germline V lookup: CDR1 SGHKS, CDR2 YYEKEE (reference sequence). CDR3 length: 16 residues. This CDR3 reads CASSLSLSTGAWEQYF. The DNA for the CDR3 is TGTGCCAGCAGCCTTTCCCTCTCAACAGGGGCGTGGGAGCAGTACTTC.

J is TRBJ2-7 and V is TRBV11-2; D is perhaps TRBD2 (5 bases). V lost 4 bases and J lost 3, with 13 bases in between. Germline values: CDR1 SGHAT, CDR2 FQNNGV. The CDR3 covers 14 residues. CDR3 sequence reads: CASSSPSGYYEQYF. The DNA of the CDR3 is TGTGCCAGCAGCTCTCCATCGGGGTACTACGAGCAGTACTTC.

This chain joins TRBV4-1 and TRBJ1-2; 11 nucleotides match TRBD1. V shed 2 bases and J 5 bases; nucleotides not matched to a gene: 4. Germline-derived CDR1 and CDR2 are MGHRA and YSYEKL. This CDR3 has 15 amino acids. The CDR3 DNA sequence: TGCGCCAGCAGCCAAAGAGGGGACAGGGGGTATGGCTACACCTTC. This translates into CASSQRGDRGYGYTF.

The chain carries TRBV4-1 and TRBJ1-1; TRBD1 matches at 7 bases. Unmatched junction bases numbered 6, after V lost 3 bases and J lost 2 bases. Per the germline V gene, CDR1 is MGHRA and CDR2 is YSYEKL. The CDR3 contains 15 residues. The CDR3: CASSHKQGKNTEAFF. In nucleotides, the CDR3 is TGCGCCAGCAGCCACAAACAGGGGAAAAACACTGAAGCTTTCTTT.

The chain recombines TRBV30 with TRBJ1-3; TRBD1 is a possible D gene (5 bases). This CDR3 spans 12 amino acids. V dropped 0 bases and J dropped 8 bases, with 8 bases sitting between them. The germline V gene has CDR1 GTSNPN and CDR2 SVGIG (reference sequence). The CDR3, as DNA: TGTGCCTGGAGTGTCCAGGGCCACACCATATATTTT. Translated: CAWSVQGHTIYF. Based on the CDR3 plus reference TRBV30 and TRBJ1-3, the full variable domain is SQTIHQWPATLVQPVGSPLSLECTVEGTSNPNLYWYRQAAGRGLQLLFYSVGIGQISSEVPQNLSASRPQDRQFILSSKKLLLSDSGFYLCAWSVQGHTIYFGEGSWLTVV.

The chain is built from TRBV27 and TRBJ2-7, with 8 bases that match TRBD1. V dropped 9 bases and J dropped 4; count of bases not matched to a gene: 8. CDR1 and CDR2 (germline): MNHEY, SMNVEV (reference sequence). This CDR3 region has 13 residues. The CDR3, as DNA: TGTGCCAGTACTATAGGACAGGGTTACGAGCAGTACTTC. This gives the protein CASTIGQGYEQYF.

This chain uses TRBV7-2 with TRBJ2-1; 12 bases fit TRBD2. J lost 5 bases, V lost 1 base, and 9 bases had no gene match. This CDR3 has 18 residues. Germline V lookup: CDR1 SGHTA, CDR2 FQGNSA. CDR3 residues: CASSLEGGASGRDNEQFF. CDR3 bases: TGTGCCAGCAGCTTAGAAGGGGGGGCTAGCGGGAGGGACAATGAGCAGTTCTTC.

The genes are TRBV18 and TRBJ1-5; TRBD1 agrees at 7 bases. The germline gives CDR1 KGHSH, CDR2 LQKENI. V gave up 5 bases and J gave up 5 bases; unmatched junction bases: 6. The CDR3 totals 14 residues. In DNA, the CDR3 is TGTGCCAGCTCATTCGACAGGGAGTATCAGCCCCAGCATTTT. Translated, it gives CASSFDREYQPQHF. The full variable domain, completed using reference TRBV18 and TRBJ1-5, is NAGVMQNPRHLVRRRGQEARLRCSPMKGHSHVYWYRQLPEEGLKFMVYLQKENIIDESGMPKERFSAEFPKEGPSILRIQQVVRGDSAAYFCASSFDREYQPQHFGDGTRLSIL.

This clone was observed a single time. The V gene is TRBV29-1, the J gene TRBJ1-5; tentative D call: TRBD1 (6 bases). With 6 bases removed from V and 11 bases from J, the gap between germline ends came to 17 bases. The CDR3 runs to 12 residues. The germline V gene encodes CDR1 SQVTM and CDR2 ANQGSEA. The CDR3 DNA is TGCAGCGTCGCCCTACCACAGGGTGCCCAGCATTTT. It yields the protein CSVALPQGAQHF.

The rearrangement joins TRBV5-6 to TRBJ1-3; TRBD1 matches 12 bases. The trim removed 2 bases at V and 2 bases at J, leaving 5 bases unmatched. CDR1 and CDR2 (germline): SGHDT, YYEEEE. This CDR3 spans 17 amino acids. The CDR3 is CASSFKGQGATGNTIYF. CDR3 nucleotide sequence: TGTGCCAGCAGCTTCAAGGGACAGGGGGCTACTGGAAACACCATATATTTT.

This rearrangement joins TRBV4-2 to TRBJ2-5; 12 bases are a match to TRBD2. The germline V gene has CDR1 LGHNA and CDR2 YNFKEQ. V lost 4 bases and J lost 5; bases outside the gene matches: 14. This CDR3 spans 18 amino acids. CDR3 DNA: TGTGCCAGCAGCCCTACGAGGACTAGCGGGACCCAAGGGGAGACCCAGTACTTC. As protein: CASSPTRTSGTQGETQYF.

V is TRBV9 and J is TRBJ2-1; 10 positions agree with TRBD1. There are 19 residues in the CDR3. Germline V CDR1 and CDR2: SGDLS, YYNGEE. The V and J ends lost 0 bases and 7 bases, in that order; junction bases with no gene match: 16. DNA for the CDR3: TGTGCCAGCAGCGTAGGGGGACAGGGGCTGACATTCCACGGAAATGAGCAGTTCTTC. Protein product: CASSVGGQGLTFHGNEQFF.

This clone occurred once. The chain has TRBV29-1 and TRBJ2-5; the D gene is possibly TRBD2 (6 bases). Germline V gives CDR1 SQVTM, CDR2 ANQGSEA. Trimming took 4 bases from V and 1 from J, leaving 16 bases between them. The CDR3 loop spans 15 amino acids. CDR3: CSVALLGGGQETQYF. The CDR3 DNA reads TGCAGCGTTGCCCTACTTGGGGGAGGCCAAGAGACCCAGTACTTC.

This chain's CDR3 is CASSPTGGNMNTEAFF. For the CDR3, the DNA is TGTGCCAGCAGCCCTACAGGGGGGAATATGAACACTGAAGCTTTCTTT. The chain couples TRBV4-2 to TRBJ1-1; 8 bases align to TRBD1. This CDR3 is 16 amino acids long. Germline CDR1 and CDR2: LGHNA and YNFKEQ. V gave up 4 bases and J gave up 0 bases; unmatched junction bases: 7.

The chain carries TRBV4-1 and TRBJ1-5; 10 bases are shared with TRBD1. V shed 2 bases, J shed 7 bases, and the junction held 11 bases outside the gene matches. Germline V lookup: CDR1 MGHRA, CDR2 YSYEKL. This CDR3 has 17 amino acids. CDR3 region: CASSQPFRDRGIQPQHF. CDR3 in DNA: TGCGCCAGCAGCCAACCGTTCCGGGACAGGGGTATCCAGCCCCAGCATTTT.

This clone has just one count. The J gene is TRBJ2-5, the V gene TRBV29-1; tentative D call: TRBD2 (6 bases). The CDR3 spans 10 residues. Looked up from germline, CDR1 is SQVTM and CDR2 is ANQGSEA. The chain's CDR3 is CGSGGQTQYF. The CDR3 coding sequence is TGCGGCTCCGGGGGACAGACCCAGTACTTC.